This T cell receptor (beta chain) was sequenced in a study of control samples from healthy donors and cancer patients. Trimming took 4 bases from V and 5 from J; bases not matched to a gene: 8. Germline V CDR1 and CDR2: LGHDT, YNNKEL (reference sequence). The CDR3 has 14 amino acids. Produced via immunoSEQ multiplex PCR; TCRdb's table is partial and in-frame only. There are roughly 100,000 clones in the sample; about 89% occur only once, and 0.92% lies in the top ten. The sequencing input was blood. This TCR was sampled from a woman between 25 and 40 years old in good health. This rearrangement joins TRBV3-1 (or the pseudogene TRBV3-2) to TRBJ2-7; TRBD2 agrees at 7 bases. The CDR3 coding sequence is TGTGCCAGCAGCCCCAGTTGGGGGAGGGACGAGCAGTACTTC. This encodes CASSPSWGRDEQYF.